Below, 16 T cell receptor beta chains from the same sample are listed, as sequenced in a study of shared clonotypes between healthy human individuals. Libraries were prepared by immunoSEQ multiplex PCR; TCRdb keeps only in-frame clonotypes and omits some of them. In the table there are about 1,900,000 clones, just under 95% of which are singletons. The naive CD8 subset, CD45RO-negative cells positively selected for CCR7, excluded terminally differentiated effector memory CD45RA+ cells. The specimen sequenced was naive CD8+ T cells sorted from blood. The receptors stem from a man aged 18-30 years in good health.

The chain uses TRBV27 and TRBJ1-5; D unresolved. Trimming pared 2 bases from V and 6 bases from J, leaving 14 bases between. The CDR3 has 15 residues. CDR1 and CDR2 from the germline V gene are MNHEY and SMNVEV (reference sequence). The CDR3 is CASSLVWVTGQPQHF. Here the CDR3 DNA reads TGTGCCAGCAGTTTAGTATGGGTCACGGGTCAGCCCCAGCATTTT.

The rearrangement links TRBV9 to TRBJ2-7; TRBD1 is a possible D gene (5 bases). The CDR3 is 15 amino acids. Germline CDR1 reads SGDLS; CDR2 reads YYNGEE. V was cut by 0 bases and J by 2 bases, with 12 bases left in between. The CDR3, as DNA: TGTGCCAGCAGCGTAGGTGGCAGGGCGACCTACGAGCAGTACTTC. Translating it yields CASSVGGRATYEQYF.

The chain carries TRBV29-1 and TRBJ1-1; D is possibly TRBD1 (5 bases). Germline V gene lookup returns CDR1 SQVTM and CDR2 ANQGSEA. Trimming removed 3 bases at V and 7 bases at J, with 9 bases between. CDR3 length: 11 residues. The DNA for the CDR3 is TGCAGCGTTGAGGGGGATAGTGAAGCTTTCTTT. This translates into CSVEGDSEAFF.

Turning to this clone: Other DNA sequences of this sample code for an identical CDR3. This chain joins TRBV4-3 and TRBJ2-1, with D unresolved. V lost 1 base to trimming and J lost 0 bases, with 7 bases between them. Germline CDR1 LGHNA, CDR2 YSLEER. The CDR3 runs 15 residues. CDR3 nucleotides: TGCGCCAGCAGCCAAGGGCGTAGCTCCTACAATGAGCAGTTCTTC. This gives the protein CASSQGRSSYNEQFF.

This clone came up a few times. The sample has other DNA sequences that encode this CDR3 too. V usage is TRBV5-4 and J usage is TRBJ2-1; D call uncertain. Germline V gene lookup returns CDR1 SGHNT and CDR2 YYREEE (reference sequence). The germline V and J ends were trimmed by 1 base and 9 bases, with 5 bases remaining between them. CDR3 length: 11 amino acids. The CDR3 loop is CASSLIGEQFF. CDR3 sequence (DNA): TGTGCCAGCAGCTTGATAGGTGAGCAGTTCTTC. The whole variable domain, remainder taken from reference TRBV5-4 and TRBJ2-1, is ETGVTQSPTHLIKTRGQQVTLRCSSQSGHNTVSWYQQALGQGPQFIFQYYREEENGRGNFPPRFSGLQFPNYSSELNVNALELDDSALYLCASSLIGEQFFGPGTRLTVL.

The V call is TRBV6-6, the J call TRBJ1-1; tentatively, D is TRBD1 (5 bases). This CDR3 comprises 16 residues. The germline V gene encodes CDR1 MNHNY and CDR2 SVGAGI (reference sequence). Trimming removed 6 bases at V and 0 bases at J, with 17 bases between. The DNA of the CDR3 is TGTGCCAGCAGCCCGGGACGGGGTTGGTTGAACACTGAAGCTTTCTTT. Its protein is CASSPGRGWLNTEAFF.

This CDR3 is CASSPLRGNNEQYF. DNA for the CDR3: TGTGCCAGCAGTCCCCTACGGGGAAACAACGAGCAGTACTTC. The J gene is TRBJ2-7, the V gene TRBV6-5; a possible D gene is TRBD2 (5 bases). V was shortened by 5 bases and J by 5 bases, with 16 bases between the two germline ends. CDR1 is MNHEY and CDR2 is SVGAGI in the germline V gene. This CDR3 spans 14 amino acids.

The genes are TRBV19 and TRBJ2-7, with D perhaps matching TRBD1 (6 bases). Germline V gene lookup returns CDR1 LNHDA and CDR2 SQIVND (reference sequence). Trimming removed 3 bases from V and 2 bases from J, with 14 bases in between. This CDR3 has 15 amino acids. The CDR3 DNA reads TGTGCCAGTAGTATTTATGCAGGGGCGGCCTACGAGCAGTACTTC. Its translation: CASSIYAGAAYEQYF.

This rearrangement joins TRBV11-2 to TRBJ2-7; no definite D call. Trimming shortened V by 5 bases and J by 2 bases, and 13 bases separated the two germline ends. The CDR3 is 14 residues long. From germline, CDR1 is SGHAT and CDR2 FQNNGV. The CDR3 DNA is TGTGCCAGCAGCCAGAGTTGGGGTACCTACGAGCAGTACTTC. Translated: CASSQSWGTYEQYF.

The V gene is TRBV11-2, the J gene TRBJ2-5; no clear D. V dropped 6 bases and J dropped 2 bases, with 7 bases sitting between them. This CDR3 has 12 residues. Germline V gene data show CDR1 as SGHAT and CDR2 as FQNNGV. The CDR3 loop is CASRSDQETQYF. The CDR3 DNA reads TGTGCCAGCAGAAGCGATCAAGAGACCCAGTACTTC.

Comment on this clone: The sample carries other DNA sequences with the same CDR3. The chain joins TRBV6-5 to TRBJ2-1, with D perhaps TRBD1 (6 bases). Trimming removed 2 bases from V and 7 bases from J, with 6 bases in between. The CDR3 is 12 amino acids. In germline, CDR1 is MNHEY, CDR2 SVGAGI. CDR3 region: CASSYQGNEQFF. CDR3 DNA sequence: TGTGCCAGCAGTTACCAGGGGAATGAGCAGTTCTTC.

The chain has TRBV4-3 and TRBJ1-6; TRBD1 matches at 7 bases. The CDR3 runs to 18 residues. V lost 0 bases and J lost 7; bases outside the gene matches: 12. Germline V gene sequence: CDR1 LGHNA, CDR2 YSLEER. The DNA of the CDR3 is TGCGCCAGCAGCCAAGAGACGGGGACAGAAACCTTAAATTCACCCCTCCACTTT. Translated: CASSQETGTETLNSPLHF.

As regards this clone: The same CDR3 can be traced to other DNA sequences in this sample. The chain employs TRBV7-9 and TRBJ2-5; D uncertain. The CDR3 has 12 amino acids. In germline, CDR1 is SEHNR, CDR2 FQNEAQ (reference sequence). Trimming took 5 bases from V and 3 from J, leaving 7 bases between them. The DNA for the CDR3 is TGTGCCAGCAGCCTCCCCGAAGAGACCCAGTACTTC. Protein sequence: CASSLPEETQYF.

The V and J genes are TRBV29-1 and TRBJ2-7, with 9 nucleotides matching TRBD1. With 7 bases clipped from V and 1 base from J, the junction kept 2 bases outside the gene matches. Germline V gene lookup returns CDR1 SQVTM and CDR2 ANQGSEA. The CDR3 has 12 residues. The CDR3 region is CSGGQGSYEQYF. For the CDR3, the DNA is TGCAGCGGTGGACAGGGGTCCTACGAGCAGTACTTC.

The gene calls are TRBV14 and TRBJ1-2, with 8 positions matching TRBD1. The CDR3 covers 15 residues. Germline V lookup: CDR1 SGHDN, CDR2 FVKESK. Unmatched junction bases numbered 6, after V lost 3 bases and J lost 3 bases. CDR3 sequence: CASSQSQGAYYGYTF. The CDR3 bases are TGTGCCAGCAGCCAGTCTCAGGGGGCCTACTATGGCTACACCTTC.

This chain uses TRBV27 with TRBJ2-3; 9 positions match TRBD1. With 4 bases clipped from V and 5 bases from J, the junction kept 10 bases outside the gene matches. The V gene's germline CDR1 is MNHEY and CDR2 SMNVEV (reference sequence). CDR3 size: 16 residues. The CDR3 sequence is CASSSRDRAMGDTQYF. CDR3 DNA: TGTGCCAGCAGTTCCCGGGACAGGGCTATGGGAGATACGCAGTATTTT.